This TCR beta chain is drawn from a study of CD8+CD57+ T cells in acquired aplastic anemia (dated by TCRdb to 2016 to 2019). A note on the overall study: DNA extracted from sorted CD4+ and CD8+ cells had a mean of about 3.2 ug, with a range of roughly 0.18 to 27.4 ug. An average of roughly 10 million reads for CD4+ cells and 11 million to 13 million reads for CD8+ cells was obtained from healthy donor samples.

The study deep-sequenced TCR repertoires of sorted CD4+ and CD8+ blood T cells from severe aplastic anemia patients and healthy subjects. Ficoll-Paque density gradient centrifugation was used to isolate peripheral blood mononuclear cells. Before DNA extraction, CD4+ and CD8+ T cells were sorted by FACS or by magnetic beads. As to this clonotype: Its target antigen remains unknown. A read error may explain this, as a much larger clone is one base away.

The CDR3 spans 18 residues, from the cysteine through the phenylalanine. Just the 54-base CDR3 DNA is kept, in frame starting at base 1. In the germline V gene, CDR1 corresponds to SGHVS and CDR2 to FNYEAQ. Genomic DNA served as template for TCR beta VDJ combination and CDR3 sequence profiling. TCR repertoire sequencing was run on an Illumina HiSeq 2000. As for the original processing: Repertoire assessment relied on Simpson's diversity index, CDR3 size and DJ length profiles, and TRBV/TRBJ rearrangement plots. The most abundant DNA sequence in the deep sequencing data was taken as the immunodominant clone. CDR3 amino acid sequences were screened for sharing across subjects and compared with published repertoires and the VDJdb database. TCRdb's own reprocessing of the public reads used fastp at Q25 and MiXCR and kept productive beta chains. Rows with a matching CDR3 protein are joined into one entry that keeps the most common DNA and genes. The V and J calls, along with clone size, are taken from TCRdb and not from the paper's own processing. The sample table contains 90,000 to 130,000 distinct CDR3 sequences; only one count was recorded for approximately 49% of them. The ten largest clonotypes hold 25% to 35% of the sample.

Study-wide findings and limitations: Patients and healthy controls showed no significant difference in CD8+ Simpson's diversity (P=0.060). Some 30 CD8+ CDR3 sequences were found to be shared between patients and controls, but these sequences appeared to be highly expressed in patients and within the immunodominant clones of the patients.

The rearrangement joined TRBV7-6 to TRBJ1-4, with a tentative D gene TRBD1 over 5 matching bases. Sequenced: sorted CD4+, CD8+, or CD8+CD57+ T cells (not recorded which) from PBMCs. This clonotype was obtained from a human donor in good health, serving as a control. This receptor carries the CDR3 CASSLVRQGLATNEKLLF. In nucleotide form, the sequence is TGTGCCAGCAGCTTAGTCCGGCAGGGACTTGCAACTAATGAAAAACTGCTTTTT.